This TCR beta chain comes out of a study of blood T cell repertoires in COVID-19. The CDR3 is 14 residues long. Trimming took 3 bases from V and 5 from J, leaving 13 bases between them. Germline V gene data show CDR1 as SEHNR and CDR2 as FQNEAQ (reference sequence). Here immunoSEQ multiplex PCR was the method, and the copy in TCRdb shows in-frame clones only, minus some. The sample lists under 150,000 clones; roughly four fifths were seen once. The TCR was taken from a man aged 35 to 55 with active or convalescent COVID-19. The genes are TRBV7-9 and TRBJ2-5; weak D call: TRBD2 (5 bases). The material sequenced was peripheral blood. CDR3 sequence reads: CASSLPAGVETQYF. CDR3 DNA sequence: TGTGCCAGCAGCTTGCCGGCGGGTGTGGAGACCCAGTACTTC.